The 11 T cell receptor beta chains below were found in one sample sequenced in a study of shared clonotypes between healthy human individuals. The data were produced by immunoSEQ multiplex PCR, yet TCRdb's version contains in-frame clones alone and is incomplete. The table includes roughly 500,000 clones, 70% to 85% detected once. Sequenced sample: PBMCs. Receptors originate from a woman aged 40 to 50 in good health. Some clones in this sample may be carry-over from other donors' samples.

The chain has TRBV6-1 and TRBJ2-1; D gene unclear. The CDR3 is 11 residues long. With 5 bases removed from V and 9 bases from J, the gap between germline ends came to 8 bases. CDR1 is MNHNS, CDR2 SASEGT, per germline. CDR3 sequence: CASSLRTEQFF. DNA for the CDR3: TGTGCCAGCAGTTTAAGGACTGAGCAGTTCTTC.

This clone has just a few counts. The V gene is TRBV5-1, the J gene TRBJ2-1; TRBD2 aligns across 7 bases. V dropped 0 bases and J dropped 5; count of bases not matched to a gene: 8. The CDR3 covers 16 residues. The germline V gene has CDR1 SGHRS and CDR2 YFSETQ. CDR3: CASSLDAGTTDNEQFF. The CDR3 DNA reads as TGCGCCAGCAGCTTGGATGCCGGGACTACTGACAATGAGCAGTTCTTC.

This chain links TRBV6-5 with TRBJ1-3, with 8 bases fitting TRBD1. Germline V gives CDR1 MNHEY, CDR2 SVGAGI. The CDR3 has 14 amino acids. Unmatched junction bases numbered 6, after V lost 6 bases and J lost 5 bases. The CDR3, as DNA: TGTGCCAGCAGCCCCGACAGGGGTCGAAACACCATATATTTT. It codes for CASSPDRGRNTIYF.

This chain connects TRBV30 to TRBJ2-7, with 10 bases matching TRBD1. The germline gives CDR1 GTSNPN, CDR2 SVGIG (reference sequence). The V gene end was trimmed by 3 bases and the J gene end by 8 bases; junction bases not matched to a gene: 4. This CDR3 spans 12 amino acids. The CDR3 nucleotides read TGTGCCTGGAGCGGGGGACAGGGGCAGCAGTACTTC. Protein sequence: CAWSGGQGQQYF.

V gene TRBV18 combines with J gene TRBJ2-7; 7 nucleotides match TRBD2. Germline loops: CDR1 KGHSH, CDR2 LQKENI. This CDR3 comprises 15 residues. Trimming took 2 bases from V and 6 from J; bases not matched to a gene: 10. The CDR3 coding sequence is TGTGCCAGCTCACCAGCCGGGACCCCGGGAGGCGAGCAGTACTTC. It codes for CASSPAGTPGGEQYF.

V gene TRBV21-1 combines with J gene TRBJ1-5. TRBV21-1 is noted as a pseudogene. The CDR3 totals 13 residues. The CDR3 protein is CARFKVGNQPQHF. The CDR3 region has the DNA TGTGCCAGATTTAAGGTGGGCAATCAGCCCCAGCATTTT.

V usage is TRBV6-1 and J usage is TRBJ2-4; D unclear. Deletions cut 2 bases from V and 8 bases from J, with 16 bases between. This CDR3 spans 15 amino acids. The V gene's germline CDR1 is MNHNS and CDR2 SASEGT. CDR3 DNA sequence: TGTGCCAGCAGTGAACAAAGGGTCGGAAATCACATTCAGTACTTC. Translating gives CASSEQRVGNHIQYF.

The chain links TRBV5-4 to TRBJ1-1; the match to TRBD1 covers 7 bases. CDR1 is SGHNT, CDR2 YYREEE, per germline (reference sequence). This CDR3 comprises 13 residues. V was clipped by 4 bases and J by 10 bases; unmatched bases: 10. The CDR3 here is CASSQKGADGAFF. The CDR3 DNA follows: TGTGCCAGCAGCCAAAAGGGGGCGGACGGAGCTTTCTTT.

V usage is TRBV6-6 and J usage is TRBJ2-5, with 7 bases aligning to TRBD2. Germline V CDR1 and CDR2: MNHNY, SVGAGI (reference sequence). CDR3 length: 15 amino acids. J gave up 5 bases and V 0 bases, and 6 bases lay outside the gene matches. CDR3: CASSYSTEGGETQYF. CDR3 coding DNA: TGTGCCAGCAGTTACTCGACGGAGGGAGGGGAGACCCAGTACTTC.

The CDR3: CASSSGLAGLQETQYF. The DNA of the CDR3 is TGTGCCAGCAGTTCCGGACTAGCGGGACTTCAAGAGACCCAGTACTTC. The chain links TRBV27 to TRBJ2-5; 12 nucleotides line up with TRBD2. V gave up 4 bases and J gave up 2 bases; unmatched junction bases: 5. Germline V gene sequence: CDR1 MNHEY, CDR2 SMNVEV (reference sequence). This CDR3 is built from 16 residues.

V is TRBV9 and J is TRBJ2-7, with 10 bases matching TRBD2. The CDR3 totals 14 residues. J gave up 5 bases and V 4 bases, and 6 bases lay outside the gene matches. Per the germline V gene, CDR1 is SGDLS and CDR2 is YYNGEE. This chain's CDR3 is CASSPGTSVNEQYF. CDR3 nucleotides: TGTGCCAGCAGCCCGGGGACTAGCGTAAACGAGCAGTACTTC.